The rows below give T cell receptor beta chains drawn from one sample of a study of Graves' ophthalmopathy and Graves' hyperthyroidism. TCRdb re-derived calls from the multiplex PCR reads in MiXCR, one entry per CDR3 protein. The data contain 350,000 to 450,000 distinct CDR3 sequences, under 25% of them singletons. The sequencing sample was made of peripheral blood. The source is a woman under 30 with stable Graves' hyperthyroidism. Both conserved end residues are part of each CDR3. The order of the fields is D gene, J gene, V gene, clone size, CDR3 DNA, CDR3 protein. D genes are given only for firm matches. For some rows the clone size is stated as once, few or many, or as a class when expanded; others skip it.

D: TRBD1; J: TRBJ2-7; V: TRBV25-1; size: many; DNA: TGTGCCAGCAGTGGAAGGGGGCTGAACGAGCAGTACTTC; CDR3: CASSGRGLNEQYF
D: TRBD1; J: TRBJ1-2; V: TRBV9; size: NA; DNA: TGTGCCAGCAGCGCCCAGGACAGGGGTAGCTATGGCTACACCTTC; CDR3: CASSAQDRGSYGYTF
D: NA; J: TRBJ2-5; V: TRBV24-1; size: many; DNA: TGTGCCACCAGTGGGCCGGGACAAGAGACCCAGTACTTC; CDR3: CATSGPGQETQYF
D: NA; J: TRBJ1-2; V: TRBV5-4; size: NA; DNA: TGTGCCAGGAGCTTGGAGCCGGGGGCGGGAGGCTACACCTTC; CDR3: CARSLEPGAGGYTF
D: TRBD1; J: TRBJ2-2; V: TRBV29-1; size: few; DNA: TGCAGCGCAACCGGGACAGGGGCCGGGGAGCTGTTTTTT; CDR3: CSATGTGAGELFF
D: TRBD1; J: TRBJ2-7; V: TRBV27; size: many; DNA: TGTGCCAGCAGTGCTAGACAGGGATTCTCCTACGAGCAGTACTTC; CDR3: CASSARQGFSYEQYF
D: TRBD1; J: TRBJ2-7; V: TRBV6-1; size: many; DNA: TGTGCCAGCAGTAAGGACAGGGACTACGAGCAGTACTTC; CDR3: CASSKDRDYEQYF
D: NA; J: TRBJ2-7; V: TRBV9; size: many; DNA: TGTGCCAGCAGCGTAGGGGTCAAGGCCTACGAGCAGTACTTC; CDR3: CASSVGVKAYEQYF
D: NA; J: TRBJ2-2; V: TRBV19; size: many; DNA: TGTGCCAGTAGAACATCGAACACCGGGGAGCTGTTTTTT; CDR3: CASRTSNTGELFF
D: NA; J: TRBJ2-4; V: TRBV12-3/TRBV12-4; size: many; DNA: TGTGCCAGCGCCTCCAATCAACTCCCCAAAAACATTCAGTACTTC; CDR3: CASASNQLPKNIQYF
D: TRBD2; J: TRBJ2-2; V: TRBV3-1; size: many; DNA: TGTGCCAGCAGCCGAAGTTTCGGACTAGCGGGGCTAACGGGCACCGGGGAGCTGTTTTTT; CDR3: CASSRSFGLAGLTGTGELFF
D: NA; J: TRBJ2-7; V: TRBV29-1; size: NA; DNA: TGCAGCGTCATATCGACCCTCGGGTACGAGCAGTACTTC; CDR3: CSVISTLGYEQYF
D: TRBD2; J: TRBJ2-7; V: TRBV30; size: many; DNA: TGTGCCTGGAGTGTACTCTCCTTTACTAGCGGGGGCTCCTACGAGCAGTACTTC; CDR3: CAWSVLSFTSGGSYEQYF
D: NA; J: TRBJ2-7; V: TRBV28; size: many; DNA: TGTGCCAGCATTCCGGGCGGCGCCTCCTACGAGCAGTACTTC; CDR3: CASIPGGASYEQYF
D: NA; J: TRBJ2-7; V: TRBV6-5; size: many; DNA: TGTGCCAGCAGTAATTTCCCTGAGCGCGAGCAGTACTTC; CDR3: CASSNFPEREQYF
D: NA; J: TRBJ2-7; V: TRBV7-2; size: many; DNA: TGTGCCAGCAGCTTCGGACAGACCTTAAGCGAGCAGTACTTC; CDR3: CASSFGQTLSEQYF
D: TRBD2; J: TRBJ2-7; V: TRBV6-5; size: many; DNA: TGTGCCAGCAGTTACACCCGGACTAGGAATCACGAGCAGTACTTC; CDR3: CASSYTRTRNHEQYF
D: TRBD1; J: TRBJ1-2; V: TRBV6-5; size: many; DNA: TGTGCCAGCAGGGGACAGAACTGGCGATATGGCTACACCTTC; CDR3: CASRGQNWRYGYTF
D: NA; J: TRBJ2-5; V: TRBV12-3/TRBV12-4; size: NA; DNA: TGTGCCAGCAGTTCCACCTTGAGGGGGACCCAAGAGACCCAGTACTTC; CDR3: CASSSTLRGTQETQYF
D: NA; J: TRBJ1-1; V: TRBV11-2; size: few; DNA: TGTGCCAGCAGCTCCCTGGCGGGGGGGGACATGAACACTGAAGCTTTCTTT; CDR3: CASSSLAGGDMNTEAFF
D: NA; J: TRBJ1-1; V: TRBV12-3/TRBV12-4; size: NA; DNA: TGTGCCAGCAGAATTCTCGGGGACACCCGAGCTTTCTTT; CDR3: CASRILGDTRAFF
D: NA; J: TRBJ2-7; V: TRBV5-1; size: NA; DNA: TGCGCCAGCAGCGTCCTAGCGTCAAACCCCTACGAGCAGTACTTC; CDR3: CASSVLASNPYEQYF
D: TRBD1; J: TRBJ2-7; V: TRBV6-2/TRBV6-3; size: many; DNA: TGTGCCAGCAGCCGTGGTACAGGGGGAAACGAGCAGTACTTC; CDR3: CASSRGTGGNEQYF
D: NA; J: TRBJ1-1; V: TRBV12-3/TRBV12-4; size: NA; DNA: TGTGCCAGCAGTTTACAAAGGGCCACTGAAGCTTTCTTT; CDR3: CASSLQRATEAFF
D: TRBD1; J: TRBJ2-7; V: TRBV7-8; size: NA; DNA: TGTGCCAGCAGCCCCACAGACAGGGGTATTGGCGAGCAGTACTTC; CDR3: CASSPTDRGIGEQYF